These 24 T cell receptor beta chains originate from one sample sequenced in a study of human CD8 memory T cell subsets. The authors made TCR beta libraries using UMI-labeled 5' RACE. TCRdb derives one entry per CDR3 protein from the 5' RACE reads, leaving out DNA. The sample table sets out about 17,000 distinct CDR3 sequences. Sequenced input: CD8+ T cells from PBMCs. The receptors shown here come from a human donor in good health.

The V and J genes are TRBV20-1 and TRBJ2-1; the D gene TCRdb calls, TRBD2, cannot be checked with no DNA. The germline V gene encodes CDR1 DFQATT and CDR2 SNEGSKA (reference sequence). The CDR3 is 14 amino acids. The CDR3 loop is CSAPQLGVINEQFF.

The V and J genes are TRBV7-6 and TRBJ1-6; without DNA, the TCRdb call of TRBD1 cannot be checked. The CDR3 is 20 residues long. Germline CDR1 SGHVS, CDR2 FNYEAQ. The CDR3 sequence: CASSSLPGQGMGSYNSPLHF.

The chain is built from TRBV28 and TRBJ2-4; with no DNA, the TCRdb D assignment of TRBD1 cannot be verified. Germline-derived CDR1 and CDR2 are MDHEN and SYDVKM. This CDR3 is 11 amino acids long. The CDR3 sequence is CSCGRGAIQYF. Filled out from reference TRBV28 and TRBJ2-4, the complete variable domain reads DVKVTQSSRYLVKRTGEKVFLECVQDMDHENMFWYRQDPGLGLRLIYFSYDVKMKEKGDIPEGYSVSREKKERFSLILESASTNQTSMYLCSCGRGAIQYFGAGTRLSVL.

CDR3 sequence: CASSWADPEAFF. The rearrangement links TRBV7-9 to TRBJ1-1. CDR3 size: 12 residues. The germline gives CDR1 SEHNR, CDR2 FQNEAQ (reference sequence). Filled out from reference TRBV7-9 and TRBJ1-1, the complete variable domain reads DTGVSQNPRHKITKRGQNVTFRCDPISEHNRLYWYRQTLGQGPEFLTYFQNEAQLEKSRLLSDRFSAERPKGSFSTLEIQRTEQGDSAMYLCASSWADPEAFFGQGTRLTVV.

This chain links TRBV7-9 with TRBJ2-4; TCRdb picks TRBD1, but there is no DNA to check that call. Per the germline V gene, CDR1 is SEHNR and CDR2 is FQNEAQ (reference sequence). The CDR3 has 15 residues. CDR3 loop: CASSPGDLAKNIQYF.

This clonotype is labeled medium-sized based on frequency. V and J are TRBV6-1 and TRBJ2-7. Germline V CDR1 and CDR2: MNHNS, SASEGT. The CDR3 loop spans 13 amino acids. The CDR3 sequence: CASSPNPDYEQYF.

The chain uses TRBV4-3 and TRBJ2-1. Germline V lookup: CDR1 LGHNA, CDR2 YSLEER. The CDR3 has 14 amino acids. Here the CDR3 reads CASSTGKTYNEQFF.

V usage is TRBV29-1 and J usage is TRBJ2-7; TCRdb's D gene call, TRBD1, goes unchecked for lack of DNA. Germline V gene data show CDR1 as SQVTM and CDR2 as ANQGSEA. The CDR3 spans 14 residues. This chain's CDR3 is CSVVPGQGGNEQYF.

The V gene is TRBV7-2, the J gene TRBJ2-7. CDR3 size: 14 residues. Germline V lookup: CDR1 SGHTA, CDR2 FQGNSA. The CDR3 reads CASSLDRLLYEQYF.

The chain is built from TRBV3-1 and TRBJ2-7; absent DNA, TCRdb's TRBD2 call cannot be checked. CDR1 is LGHDT, CDR2 YNNKEL, per germline (reference sequence). This CDR3 is built from 16 residues. CDR3 in amino acids: CASSRSLAGVTYEQYF.

Measured by frequency, this clonotype is medium-sized. The gene calls are TRBV28 and TRBJ1-1; checking the TCRdb D call of TRBD1 is not possible without DNA. Per germline, CDR1 MDHEN and CDR2 SYDVKM. CDR3 length: 14 residues. The CDR3 here is CASHLGVMNTEAFF. The whole variable domain, filled in from reference TRBV28 and TRBJ1-1, reads DVKVTQSSRYLVKRTGEKVFLECVQDMDHENMFWYRQDPGLGLRLIYFSYDVKMKEKGDIPEGYSVSREKKERFSLILESASTNQTSMYLCASHLGVMNTEAFFGQGTRLTVV.

The chain carries TRBV28 and TRBJ2-3; absent DNA, TCRdb's TRBD2 call cannot be checked. CDR3 length equals 14 residues. CDR1 and CDR2 (germline): MDHEN, SYDVKM. The CDR3 region is CASSERSSPNTQYF.

This CDR3 reads CATSDLLSPTQYF. This rearrangement joins TRBV24-1 to TRBJ2-5; the TRBD1 assignment by TCRdb is unverifiable without DNA. CDR3 length equals 13 residues. The germline V gene has CDR1 KGHDR and CDR2 SFDVKD.

The J gene is TRBJ2-4, the V gene TRBV5-1. Germline V CDR1 and CDR2: SGHRS, YFSETQ. The CDR3 runs 14 residues. The CDR3 reads CASSLDINKNIQYF.

The rearrangement uses TRBV19 and TRBJ2-1. This CDR3 is 14 amino acids long. Germline V lookup: CDR1 LNHDA, CDR2 SQIVND (reference sequence). The CDR3 sequence: CASSKGGSYNEQFF.

The gene calls are TRBV20-1 and TRBJ1-2. Per the germline V gene, CDR1 is DFQATT and CDR2 is SNEGSKA (reference sequence). The CDR3 totals 15 residues. The CDR3 reads CSASKEGSQRYGYTF.

This chain connects TRBV7-8 to TRBJ1-1. The CDR3 length is 14 residues. CDR1 is SGHVS, CDR2 FQNEAQ, per germline. The CDR3 sequence is CASSLRQRDTEAFF.

CDR3 region: CASSRVGGGGTGELFF. V usage is TRBV7-9 and J usage is TRBJ2-2; the D call of TRBD2 rests on TCRdb alone, since no DNA is present to check it. The length of the CDR3 is 16 residues. CDR1 and CDR2 from the germline V gene are SEHNR and FQNEAQ (reference sequence).

Here the CDR3 reads CASSPGLGYTF. The chain links TRBV12-3 or TRBV12-4 to TRBJ1-2. This CDR3 has 11 residues.

V and J are TRBV5-1 and TRBJ2-7; TCRdb calls TRBD1, which cannot be checked without DNA. Germline V lookup: CDR1 SGHRS, CDR2 YFSETQ. The CDR3 sequence is 15 residues long. CDR3 sequence reads: CASSLAGQGQHEQYF. The full variable domain, completed using reference TRBV5-1 and TRBJ2-7, is KAGVTQTPRYLIKTRGQQVTLSCSPISGHRSVSWYQQTPGQGLQFLFEYFSETQRNKGNFPGRFSGRQFSNSRSEMNVSTLELGDSALYLCASSLAGQGQHEQYFGPGTRLTVT.

The V gene is TRBV5-4, the J gene TRBJ2-7. Germline V lookup: CDR1 SGHNT, CDR2 YYREEE (reference sequence). This CDR3 comprises 15 residues. The CDR3 loop reads CASSLRQRESHEQYF. Drawing the rest from reference TRBV5-4 and TRBJ2-7, the complete variable domain is ETGVTQSPTHLIKTRGQQVTLRCSSQSGHNTVSWYQQALGQGPQFIFQYYREEENGRGNFPPRFSGLQFPNYSSELNVNALELDDSALYLCASSLRQRESHEQYFGPGTRLTVT.

The chain couples TRBV7-2 to TRBJ1-5; TCRdb's D call, TRBD1, is unchecked because there is no DNA. CDR3 size: 14 residues. Germline-derived CDR1 and CDR2 are SGHTA and FQGNSA. CDR3: CASSFRDLYQPQHF.

This rearrangement joins TRBV12-3 or TRBV12-4 to TRBJ2-4. There are 12 residues in the CDR3. The CDR3 loop reads CASSLESVIQYF.

The chain uses TRBV27 and TRBJ2-5; lacking DNA, the TRBD1 call made by TCRdb goes unchecked. Germline CDR1 is MNHEY and CDR2 is SMNVEV (reference sequence). The CDR3 is 12 residues long. CDR3 sequence reads: CASSFPGQGQYF.